This T cell receptor (beta chain) came from a study of blood T cells in healthy people across ages. Overall study context: Per every two T cells, about one barcoded beta molecule was captured by template switching.

Points from the study as a whole: In the absence of known donor CMV status, changes in expanded clonotypes were possibly confounded. With unsorted PBMCs, a conclusive comparison of naive versus antigen-experienced cells was not possible.

With regard to this clonotype: Its cognate antigen is unknown.

The authors ran a second PCR of roughly 6 to 11 cycles using a sample-barcoded 5' primer and a J-beta primer mix. Carrying 12 random nucleotides, a template-switch adaptor labeled each individual cDNA molecule. TCRdb itself ran the 5' RACE reads through MiXCR, one entry per CDR3 protein. The table includes 1.6 million or so distinct CDR3 sequences, almost 35% detected once. Material: blood. The receptor was derived from a woman in her twenties or thirties in good health.

This CDR3 reads CASSQEEGWTLSTGELFF. In DNA, the CDR3 is TGCGCCAGCAGCCAAGAGGAGGGTTGGACACTAAGCACCGGGGAGCTGTTTTTT. This chain uses TRBV4-1 with TRBJ2-2; weak D call: TRBD2 (6 bases). V gave up 0 bases and J gave up 4 bases, with 18 bases separating them. Germline lookup yields CDR1 MGHRA and CDR2 YSYEKL. There are 18 residues in the CDR3.